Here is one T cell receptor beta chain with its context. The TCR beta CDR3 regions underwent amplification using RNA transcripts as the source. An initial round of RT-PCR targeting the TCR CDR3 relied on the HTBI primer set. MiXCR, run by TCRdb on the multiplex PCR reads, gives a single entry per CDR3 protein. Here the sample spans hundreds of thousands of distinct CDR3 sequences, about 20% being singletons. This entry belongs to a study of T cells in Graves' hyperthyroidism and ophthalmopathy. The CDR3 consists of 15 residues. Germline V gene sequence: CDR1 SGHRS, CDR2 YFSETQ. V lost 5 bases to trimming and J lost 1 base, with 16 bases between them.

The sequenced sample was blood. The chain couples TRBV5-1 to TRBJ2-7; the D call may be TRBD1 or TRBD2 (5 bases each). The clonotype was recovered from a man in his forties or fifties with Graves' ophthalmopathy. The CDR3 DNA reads TGCGCCAGCAGGCGTAATGATGAGGGGTCCTACGAGCAGTACTTC. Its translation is CASRRNDEGSYEQYF.